Given below is one T cell receptor (beta chain) in context. Sample-barcoded 5' priming and a J-beta primer mix drove a second PCR of about 7 to 12 cycles. Each CDR3 protein is one row after TCRdb ran MiXCR on the 5' RACE reads. Here the sample spans about 930,000 distinct CDR3 sequences, approximately 32% being singletons. This entry belongs to a study of blood T cells in healthy people across ages. Looked up from germline, CDR1 is SGHRS and CDR2 is YFSETQ. Germline trimming cut 5 bases from V and 0 bases from J; bases unmatched to any gene: 4. CDR3 length: 17 amino acids. A further study also used this sample, focusing on T cells of mothers and their children.

The clonotype was recovered from a woman aged 40 to 50 in good health. This chain joins TRBV5-1 and TRBJ2-3, with 15 bases matching TRBD2. The sample was blood. The DNA for the CDR3 is TGCGCCAGCAGAGGGACTAGCGGGGGGACTAGCACAGATACGCAGTATTTT. Its translation is CASRGTSGGTSTDTQYF. Full variable domain (rest looked up from reference TRBV5-1 and TRBJ2-3): KAGVTQTPRYLIKTRGQQVTLSCSPISGHRSVSWYQQTPGQGLQFLFEYFSETQRNKGNFPGRFSGRQFSNSRSEMNVSTLELGDSALYLCASRGTSGGTSTDTQYFGPGTRLTVL.